This passage covers 25 T cell receptor beta chains from one sample sequenced in a study of cytomegalovirus exposure and HLA in healthy donors (dated by TCRdb to 2016 to 2017). The library was obtained by the immunoSEQ multiplex PCR assay. For the multiplex PCR, a mixture combining 60 forward primers for TCR Vbeta segments and 13 reverse primers for TCR Jbeta segments was used. This is the immuneACCESS table as TCRdb keeps it, with only in-frame sequences that have V and J called. A part of the clones is gone; compared with another copy, unresolved V genes explain less than half, and the rest is unexplained. The sample table shows about 140,000 clones, and roughly 80% are seen once. Together, the top ten hold about 3.4% of the sample. The sequenced sample was PBMCs. The source of these receptors is a male donor in good health and CMV-seronegative.

This sequence joins TRBV28 and TRBJ1-1; TRBD1 matches 12 bases. Germline CDR1 is MDHEN and CDR2 is SYDVKM. With V trimmed by 5 bases and J by 1 base, 5 bases remained unmatched. This CDR3 is built from 16 residues. The CDR3 DNA reads TGTGCCAGCAGTCAGGGACAGGGGGCGTGGAACACTGAAGCTTTCTTT. It yields the protein CASSQGQGAWNTEAFF.

The chain employs TRBV15 and TRBJ2-7; 9 bases line up with TRBD1. V gave up 7 bases and J gave up 1 base; unmatched junction bases: 5. This CDR3 has 14 residues. The germline V gene encodes CDR1 LNHNV and CDR2 YYDKDF (reference sequence). The CDR3 DNA sequence: TGTGCCACCAAGGGTGGGACAGGGTCCTACGAGCAGTACTTC. Translating it yields CATKGGTGSYEQYF. Full variable domain (rest looked up from reference TRBV15 and TRBJ2-7): DAMVIQNPRYQVTQFGKPVTLSCSQTLNHNVMYWYQQKSSQAPKLLFHYYDKDFNNEADTPDNFQSRRPNTSFCFLDIRSPGLGDTAMYLCATKGGTGSYEQYFGPGTRLTVT.

The chain's CDR3 is CASRSSGGGRTYNEQFF. The CDR3 DNA follows: TGTGCCAGCAGATCATCGGGAGGGGGCCGTACGTACAATGAGCAGTTCTTC. This chain uses TRBV28 with TRBJ2-1, with a possible D match to TRBD2 (8 bases). CDR3 length equals 17 residues. Trimming removed 6 bases from V and 4 bases from J, with 22 bases in between. The germline gives CDR1 MDHEN, CDR2 SYDVKM.

This clone was detected only once. This chain links TRBV11-2 with TRBJ2-7, with 9 bases fitting TRBD1. This CDR3 region has 14 residues. CDR1 and CDR2 (germline): SGHAT, FQNNGV. J lost 6 bases, V lost 4 bases, and 7 bases had no gene match. CDR3 sequence reads: CASSSGTGIIEQYF. The CDR3 nucleotides read TGTGCCAGCAGCTCCGGGACAGGGATTATCGAGCAGTACTTC.

The V gene is TRBV28, the J gene TRBJ1-5; D possibly corresponds to TRBD1 (5 bases). Germline V gene sequence: CDR1 MDHEN, CDR2 SYDVKM. The CDR3 contains 15 residues. Trimming cost V 2 bases and J 5 bases, with 13 bases left between them. CDR3 amino acids: CASSLGGGYHQPQHF. The CDR3 DNA reads as TGTGCCAGCAGTTTAGGCGGGGGATATCATCAGCCCCAGCATTTT.

V is TRBV27 and J is TRBJ2-2, with 7 bases matching TRBD2. V dropped 2 bases and J dropped 0; count of bases not matched to a gene: 3. In germline, CDR1 is MNHEY, CDR2 SMNVEV (reference sequence). The CDR3 is 16 residues long. The CDR3 loop reads CASSLRSGANTGELFF. CDR3 in DNA: TGTGCCAGCAGTTTAAGGAGCGGGGCGAACACCGGGGAGCTGTTTTTT.

J is TRBJ1-5 and V is TRBV7-9; a possible D gene is TRBD1 (6 bases). CDR1 and CDR2 (germline): SEHNR, FQNEAQ (reference sequence). V was cut by 5 bases and J by 5 bases, with 13 bases left in between. CDR3 length: 14 amino acids. The CDR3 is CASSPNRDYQPQHF. CDR3 coding DNA: TGTGCCAGCAGCCCCAACAGGGATTATCAGCCCCAGCATTTT.

The chain carries TRBV7-9 and TRBJ2-1; 9 nucleotides line up with TRBD2. With V trimmed by 1 base and J by 0 bases, 1 base remained unmatched. The CDR3 is 16 residues long. Germline loops: CDR1 SEHNR, CDR2 FQNEAQ (reference sequence). Here the CDR3 DNA reads TGTGCCAGCAGCTTAGTGCGGGAGGGCTCCTACAATGAGCAGTTCTTC. As protein: CASSLVREGSYNEQFF.

The chain employs TRBV18 and TRBJ2-5; 11 nucleotides align to TRBD2. The ends lost 3 bases at V and 4 bases at J; junction bases unmatched: 10. From germline, CDR1 is KGHSH and CDR2 LQKENI. The length of the CDR3 is 17 residues. CDR3 sequence reads: CASSPILAGAYSETQYF. Written as DNA, the CDR3 is TGTGCCAGCTCACCCATACTAGCGGGGGCGTATTCAGAGACCCAGTACTTC.

This chain connects TRBV10-3 to TRBJ2-2; no reliable D call. CDR3 length equals 15 residues. CDR1 ENHRY and CDR2 SYGVKD come from the germline V gene. Trimming removed 2 bases at V and 3 bases at J, with 10 bases between. The CDR3 DNA sequence: TGTGCCATCAGTGAGGTGAAGCCGGACACCGGGGAGCTGTTTTTT. Protein sequence: CAISEVKPDTGELFF.

The V and J genes are TRBV9 and TRBJ1-2; 8 bases line up with TRBD1. Unmatched junction bases numbered 3, after V lost 3 bases and J lost 11 bases. Per the germline V gene, CDR1 is SGDLS and CDR2 is YYNGEE. The CDR3 is 11 amino acids. CDR3 protein: CASSATGGYTF. Here the CDR3 DNA reads TGTGCCAGCAGCGCCACAGGGGGATACACCTTC.

This clone appeared a few times. A junction end diverges from the germline sequence, so it may reflect a read error. The V and J genes are TRBV7-9 and TRBJ1-2, with D maybe TRBD1 (5 bases). The CDR3 contains 12 residues. Germline CDR1 reads SEHNR; CDR2 reads FQNEAQ (reference sequence). CDR3 bases: TGTTCCAGCATCCCCCAGGGCTATGGCTACACCTTC. Translated, it gives CSSIPQGYGYTF.

This chain links TRBV10-3 with TRBJ2-7; 9 bases map to TRBD1. CDR1 is ENHRY and CDR2 is SYGVKD in the germline V gene. Trimming removed 0 bases from V and 0 bases from J; junction bases left unmatched: 0. This CDR3 is 15 amino acids long. In DNA form, the CDR3 reads TGTGCCATCAGTGAGTCGACAGGGGGCTCCTACGAGCAGTACTTC. This gives the protein CAISESTGGSYEQYF.

The V call is TRBV18, the J call TRBJ2-2, with D perhaps TRBD1 (6 bases). CDR1 is KGHSH and CDR2 is LQKENI in the germline V gene. Trimming took 1 base from V and 2 from J, leaving 17 bases between them. This CDR3 comprises 18 residues. CDR3 sequence (DNA): TGTGCCAGCTCACCACTTAGCCCCGGGACACATAACACCGGGGAGCTGTTTTTT. Encoded protein: CASSPLSPGTHNTGELFF.

V usage is TRBV4-1 and J usage is TRBJ1-1; 8 bases line up with TRBD1. J lost 1 base, V lost 2 bases, and 3 bases had no gene match. The CDR3 runs to 15 residues. Germline V gene data show CDR1 as MGHRA and CDR2 as YSYEKL. CDR3 region: CASSQRTGQNTEAFF. DNA for the CDR3: TGCGCCAGCAGCCAAAGGACAGGGCAGAACACTGAAGCTTTCTTT.

This rearrangement joins TRBV12-5 to TRBJ2-2; 8 bases fit TRBD2. With 7 bases clipped from V and 4 bases from J, the junction kept 8 bases outside the gene matches. The germline V gene encodes CDR1 LGHNT and CDR2 FRNRAP. The CDR3 runs to 15 residues. CDR3 bases: TGTGCTAGTGCCCTAGGGACTAGAGGCACCGGGGAGCTGTTTTTT. Its protein is CASALGTRGTGELFF.

The rearrangement joins TRBV19 to TRBJ1-1, with 7 bases aligning to TRBD1. The CDR3 sequence is 14 residues long. The germline V gene encodes CDR1 LNHDA and CDR2 SQIVND (reference sequence). V dropped 6 bases and J dropped 1; count of bases not matched to a gene: 5. CDR3 in DNA: TGTGCCAGTAGAAAAAGGGACAGGAACACTGAAGCTTTCTTT. Its protein is CASRKRDRNTEAFF. Complete variable domain (other parts from reference TRBV19 and TRBJ1-1): DGGITQSPKYLFRKEGQNVTLSCEQNLNHDAMYWYRQDPGQGLRLIYYSQIVNDFQKGDIAEGYSVSREKKESFPLTVTSAQKNPTAFYLCASRKRDRNTEAFFGQGTRLTVV.

The CDR3 DNA reads as TGCGCCAGCAGCCAAGAAGGGGGCAGGGGAGGTACTGAAGCTTTCTTT. Encoded protein: CASSQEGGRGGTEAFF. The gene calls are TRBV4-3 and TRBJ1-1, with TRBD1 matching 7 bases. This CDR3 comprises 16 residues. Trimming took 0 bases from V and 5 from J; bases not matched to a gene: 9. Germline V gives CDR1 LGHNA, CDR2 YSLEER.

The chain couples TRBV5-1 to TRBJ1-2, with 9 bases matching TRBD1. Germline V gives CDR1 SGHRS, CDR2 YFSETQ. The CDR3 is 15 amino acids. Germline trimming cut 0 bases from V and 5 bases from J; bases unmatched to any gene: 5. CDR3 region: CASSLATGTGYGYTF. CDR3 bases: TGCGCCAGCAGCTTGGCCACCGGGACAGGGTATGGCTACACCTTC.

CDR3 DNA: TGCGCCAGCAGCCGAGATCAATATAGCGGGGCTAGCACAGATACGCAGTATTTT. As protein: CASSRDQYSGASTDTQYF. The chain uses TRBV4-1 and TRBJ2-3, with 8 positions matching TRBD2. The CDR3 contains 18 residues. Unmatched junction bases numbered 12, after V lost 4 bases and J lost 0 bases. Looked up from germline, CDR1 is MGHRA and CDR2 is YSYEKL.

V is TRBV11-2 and J is TRBJ2-3, with 7 nucleotides matching TRBD1. Germline V CDR1 and CDR2: SGHAT, FQNNGV. This CDR3 has 16 residues. V shed 5 bases and J 4 bases; nucleotides not matched to a gene: 12. The CDR3 is CASSKRSRQGADTQYF. The DNA for the CDR3 is TGTGCCAGCAGCAAGAGGTCTCGACAGGGCGCAGATACGCAGTATTTT.

The chain joins TRBV6-5 to TRBJ1-1; D might be TRBD1 (5 bases). Germline V gives CDR1 MNHEY, CDR2 SVGAGI. This CDR3 has 14 amino acids. V shed 6 bases and J shed 5 bases, with 16 bases lying between them. The CDR3 DNA reads as TGTGCCAGCAGCCACGGCCCAGGGAGGACTGAAGCTTTCTTT. Its translation is CASSHGPGRTEAFF.

This chain links TRBV19 with TRBJ1-1; the match to TRBD1 covers 7 bases. Losses at the gene ends were 5 bases for V and 4 bases for J; bases not matched to a gene: 10. There are 15 residues in the CDR3. Germline-derived CDR1 and CDR2 are LNHDA and SQIVND (reference sequence). The CDR3 is CASSDGEQGPTEAFF. As DNA, the CDR3 is TGTGCCAGTAGTGATGGGGAACAGGGGCCCACTGAAGCTTTCTTT.

The chain employs TRBV28 and TRBJ1-4; D is ambiguous. CDR3 length: 13 amino acids. CDR1 is MDHEN, CDR2 SYDVKM, per germline. Trimming took off 5 bases at V and 8 bases at J, with 12 bases between the two ends. The CDR3 nucleotides are TGTGCCAGCAGTGACCCGAGGAGCGAAAAACTGTTTTTT. Encoded protein: CASSDPRSEKLFF.

This sequence joins TRBV27 and TRBJ2-7; D is uncertain. V lost 5 bases and J 8 bases, leaving 22 bases between the germline ends. From germline, CDR1 is MNHEY and CDR2 SMNVEV (reference sequence). The CDR3 is made up of 15 amino acids. In DNA form, the CDR3 reads TGTGCCAGCAGTCCCATCGACGGGTGGAGTTTAAAGCAGTACTTC. Its translation: CASSPIDGWSLKQYF.